The 29 T cell receptor beta chains in this list originate from one sample, sequenced in a study of T cells after yellow fever vaccination. TCRdb redid the calling of the 5' RACE reads with MiXCR, one entry per CDR3 protein. The data show around 30,000 distinct CDR3 sequences, around 7% seen once. Source: PBMCs, either bulk or a sorted T-cell subset (CD4+, CD8+, memory, or dextramer-sorted; not recorded which), taken on the day of the first yellow fever vaccination. The receptors originated from a man aged 18 to 29 who received the YFV17D yellow fever vaccine.

This clonotype was seen many times. This chain links TRBV14 with TRBJ1-6; D is undetermined. Germline V lookup: CDR1 SGHDN, CDR2 FVKESK. CDR3 size: 17 residues. V was cut by 4 bases and J by 0 bases, with 13 bases left in between. For the CDR3, the DNA is TGTGCCAGCAGCCTCGGACGAAAGAGCTCCTATAATTCACCCCTCCACTTT. This gives the protein CASSLGRKSSYNSPLHF.

This clonotype was counted ten times or more. The V gene is TRBV27, the J gene TRBJ2-3; 11 bases line up with TRBD2. The V segment lost 8 bases and the J segment 7 bases; nucleotides outside the gene matches: 14. The CDR3 sequence is 16 residues long. The germline CDR1 and CDR2 sequences are MNHEY and SMNVEV (reference sequence). The CDR3 here is CASAPYSGGALYTQYF. CDR3 coding DNA: TGTGCCAGCGCCCCTTATAGCGGGGGGGCCCTGTATACGCAGTATTTT.

This clonotype was observed a few times. This sequence joins TRBV12-3 or TRBV12-4 and TRBJ1-2; D is perhaps TRBD1 (6 bases). The CDR3 covers 14 residues. V gave up 6 bases and J gave up 1 base, with 12 bases separating them. CDR3 protein: CASSLGGSNYGYTF. The CDR3 bases are TGTGCCAGCAGCCTGGGGGGCAGTAACTATGGCTACACCTTC.

In this sample, this clonotype turned up many times. The gene calls are TRBV7-2 and TRBJ2-1, with no clear D. V lost 3 bases to trimming and J lost 10 bases, with 10 bases between them. The CDR3 contains 12 residues. Germline CDR1 is SGHTA and CDR2 is FQGNSA. The CDR3 nucleotides are TGTGCCAGCAGCTTCGGACGTGTGGAGCAGTTCTTC. Translation gives CASSFGRVEQFF.

This clonotype was detected many times. The chain has TRBV4-2 and TRBJ2-1, with 8 positions matching TRBD2. Germline-derived CDR1 and CDR2 are LGHNA and YNFKEQ. This CDR3 has 17 amino acids. V dropped 1 base and J dropped 4; count of bases not matched to a gene: 9. Written as DNA, the CDR3 is TGTGCCAGCAGCCAAGGAGGGACTAGTCATCCGTACAATGAGCAGTTCTTC. Translation gives CASSQGGTSHPYNEQFF.

This clonotype was recorded at least ten times. This rearrangement joins TRBV3-1 to TRBJ2-5; TRBD1 or TRBD2 may be the D gene (5 bases each). Trimming pared 7 bases from V and 2 bases from J, leaving 11 bases between. The length of the CDR3 is 13 residues. Germline CDR1 and CDR2: LGHDT and YNNKEL (reference sequence). Here the CDR3 DNA reads TGTGCCAGCACCCTCGGGGCTCAAGAGACCCAGTACTTC. This translates into CASTLGAQETQYF.

In DNA form, the CDR3 reads TGTGCCAGCAGCGTGCGACTAGCGGCCTACGAGCAGTACGTC. It translates to CASSVRLAAYEQYV. This chain uses TRBV5-5 with TRBJ2-7; 9 nucleotides line up with TRBD2. The V gene's germline CDR1 is SGHKS and CDR2 YYEKEE (reference sequence). V was clipped by 4 bases and J by 2 bases; unmatched bases: 4. The CDR3 extends over 14 amino acids.

This clonotype occurred many times. The V and J genes are TRBV5-1 and TRBJ2-1; TRBD2 matches 13 bases. V lost 1 base and J lost 10; bases outside the gene matches: 5. The CDR3 covers 15 residues. In germline, CDR1 is SGHRS, CDR2 YFSETQ. CDR3 in amino acids: CASSLTSGGAREQFF. As DNA, the CDR3 is TGCGCCAGCAGCTTGACTAGCGGGGGGGCTCGGGAGCAGTTCTTC. The full variable domain, completed using reference TRBV5-1 and TRBJ2-1, is KAGVTQTPRYLIKTRGQQVTLSCSPISGHRSVSWYQQTPGQGLQFLFEYFSETQRNKGNFPGRFSGRQFSNSRSEMNVSTLELGDSALYLCASSLTSGGAREQFFGPGTRLTVL.

Ten or more counts support this clonotype. V gene TRBV12-3 or TRBV12-4 combines with J gene TRBJ1-1; a weak D match, TRBD1 (6 bases). The CDR3 length is 14 residues. Deletions cut 8 bases from V and 5 bases from J, with 18 bases between. The CDR3 bases are TGTGCCAGCCATCCAGGGGTTTTGGCGACTGAAGCTTTCTTT. It translates to CASHPGVLATEAFF.

This clonotype was recorded many times. V is TRBV4-1 and J is TRBJ2-4; D uncertain. The CDR3 sequence is 17 residues long. The ends were cut back, 2 bases at V and 1 base at J, with 15 bases in the middle. Germline assignment: CDR1 MGHRA and CDR2 YSYEKL. DNA of the CDR3: TGCGCCAGCAGCCAACCTAGTGGGTATGGCGCCAAAAACATTCAGTACTTC. This codes for CASSQPSGYGAKNIQYF.

In this sample, this clonotype turned up many times. The J gene is TRBJ1-2, the V gene TRBV7-2; 9 bases are a match to TRBD1. Germline CDR1 is SGHTA and CDR2 is FQGNSA. Germline trimming cut 1 base from V and 5 bases from J; bases unmatched to any gene: 5. The CDR3 covers 15 residues. This chain's CDR3 is CASSLEEGQGYGYTF. For the CDR3, the DNA is TGTGCCAGCAGCTTAGAAGAGGGACAGGGTTATGGCTACACCTTC.

This clonotype was seen many times. This rearrangement joins TRBV5-1 to TRBJ1-1; D is unresolved. The V gene lost 0 bases and the J gene lost 2 bases, with 5 bases spanning the gap. This CDR3 contains 13 residues. Germline CDR1 SGHRS, CDR2 YFSETQ. As DNA, the CDR3 is TGCGCCAGCAGCTTGGTCACTAACACTGAAGCTTTCTTT. This encodes CASSLVTNTEAFF.

Comments on this clonotype: Just one base apart from a much larger clone, this may be a read error. The chain recombines TRBV4-3 with TRBJ2-2, with D possibly TRBD2 on 5 matching bases. The CDR3 is 15 amino acids. Trimming took 1 base from V and 7 from J, leaving 13 bases between them. CDR1 is LGHNA and CDR2 is YSLEER in the germline V gene. CDR3 amino acids: CASSQVIGDNGELFF. For the CDR3, the DNA is TGCGCCAGCAGCCAAGTAATCGGGGATAACGGGGAGCTGTTTTTT.

Worth noting for this clonotype: Just one base apart from a much larger clone, this may be a read error. The chain recombines TRBV7-6 with TRBJ2-7; D perhaps matches TRBD2 (7 bases). Germline V gives CDR1 SGHVS, CDR2 FNYEAQ. The CDR3 is 15 amino acids. Trimming stripped 2 bases from V and 3 bases from J, with 14 bases between. CDR3 protein: CASSLRAGALYEQYF. The CDR3 nucleotides are TGTGCCAGCAGCTTACGTGCGGGGGCCCTCTACGAGCAGTACTTC.

This clonotype was picked up many times. The J gene is TRBJ2-7, the V gene TRBV7-8, with a weak D call TRBD2 (6 bases). Per the germline V gene, CDR1 is SGHVS and CDR2 is FQNEAQ. Trimming took off 5 bases at V and 5 bases at J, with 22 bases between the two ends. The CDR3 runs 16 residues. The CDR3 coding sequence is TGTGCCAGCAGCATCCCGGAGGAGGGCGAGGGAGACGAGCAGTACTTC. Translation gives CASSIPEEGEGDEQYF.

The chain is built from TRBV2 and TRBJ1-6, with a possible D match to TRBD1 (6 bases). The CDR3 is 12 residues long. Looked up from germline, CDR1 is SNHLY and CDR2 is FYNNEI. The ends were cut back, 6 bases at V and 10 bases at J, with 10 bases in the middle. CDR3 in DNA: TGTGCCAGCAGAGGGACAACATCACCCCTCCACTTT. It encodes CASRGTTSPLHF.

This clonotype was seen a few times. The CDR3 spells CASSQAGAAGELFF. CDR3 sequence (DNA): TGTGCCAGCAGCCAAGCAGGGGCGGCCGGGGAGCTGTTTTTT. V gene TRBV3-1 combines with J gene TRBJ2-2, with D maybe TRBD1 (6 bases). The CDR3 runs to 14 residues. Germline lookup yields CDR1 LGHDT and CDR2 YNNKEL (reference sequence). V shed 1 base and J shed 6 bases, with 9 bases lying between them.

A note on this clonotype: A junction boundary mismatches the germline segment, possibly from a read error. V usage is TRBV7-7 and J usage is TRBJ2-5; 8 nucleotides match TRBD2. Germline CDR1 is SSHAT and CDR2 is FNYEAQ (reference sequence). The CDR3 extends over 17 amino acids. CDR3 residues: CASTSTDPGGAPETQYF. The CDR3 DNA reads TGTGCTAGCACCTCTACTGACCCGGGGGGGGCTCCAGAGACCCAGTACTTC. Variable domain in full (rest from reference TRBV7-7 and TRBJ2-5): GAGVSQSPRYKVTKRGQDVTLRCDPISSHATLYWYQQALGQGPEFLTYFNYEAQPDKSGLPSDRFSAERPEGSISTLTIQRTEQRDSAMYRCASTSTDPGGAPETQYFGPGTRLLVL.

At least ten counts were recorded for this clonotype. V is TRBV19 and J is TRBJ2-6; the D gene could be TRBD1 or TRBD2 (5 bases each). The length of the CDR3 is 15 residues. Trimming left V 9 bases short and J 0 bases short, with 12 bases between. Germline V CDR1 and CDR2: LNHDA, SQIVND (reference sequence). The chain's CDR3 is CASTQGASGANVLTF. The CDR3 DNA reads as TGTGCCAGCACCCAGGGAGCCTCTGGGGCCAACGTCCTGACTTTC. Full variable domain (rest looked up from reference TRBV19 and TRBJ2-6): DGGITQSPKYLFRKEGQNVTLSCEQNLNHDAMYWYRQDPGQGLRLIYYSQIVNDFQKGDIAEGYSVSREKKESFPLTVTSAQKNPTAFYLCASTQGASGANVLTFGAGSRLTVL.

Many counts were recorded for this clonotype. The CDR3 protein is CSVGNTYEQYF. As DNA, the CDR3 is TGCAGCGTGGGGAACACCTACGAGCAGTACTTC. This chain connects TRBV29-1 to TRBJ2-7; D is ambiguous. V shed 6 bases and J shed 2 bases, with 8 bases lying between them. Germline V CDR1 and CDR2: SQVTM, ANQGSEA. This CDR3 is 11 amino acids long.

This clonotype has a handful of counts. The J gene is TRBJ2-2, the V gene TRBV12-3 or TRBV12-4, with 11 nucleotides matching TRBD2. The V segment lost 10 bases and the J segment 3 bases; nucleotides outside the gene matches: 7. The CDR3 consists of 15 residues. The CDR3 nucleotides read TGTGCCACCACTAGCGGGGGCTCCTACACCGGGGAGCTGTTTTTT. This gives the protein CATTSGGSYTGELFF.

This clonotype was found many times. J is TRBJ2-2 and V is TRBV6-2 or TRBV6-3; 9 bases agree with TRBD1. The CDR3 is 18 residues long. Germline lookup yields CDR1 MNHEY and CDR2 SVGEGT. V shed 6 bases, J shed 2 bases, and the junction held 13 bases outside the gene matches. DNA for the CDR3: TGTGCCAGCAGGGGGAGGACAGGGGACGGTTTTAACACCGGGGAGCTGTTTTTT. Translating it yields CASRGRTGDGFNTGELFF.

This clonotype was found many times. This sequence joins TRBV27 and TRBJ1-5; D is uncertain. This CDR3 has 13 residues. Germline CDR1 MNHEY, CDR2 SMNVEV (reference sequence). The V and J ends lost 4 bases and 10 bases respectively, with 14 bases between them. The CDR3 region is CASSWDRLGPQHF. The CDR3 DNA follows: TGTGCCAGCAGTTGGGATCGGCTGGGTCCCCAGCATTTT.

A remark on this clonotype: A much larger clone is a single base away; this may be a read error. This chain joins TRBV28 and TRBJ1-1; possibly TRBD1 for D (6 bases). Trimming stripped 11 bases from V and 8 bases from J, with 18 bases between. This CDR3 region has 12 residues. The germline gives CDR1 MDHEN, CDR2 SYDVKM. DNA of the CDR3: TGTGCCGGCATCTCACCGGGGGGCGAAGCTTTCTTT. Translation: CAGISPGGEAFF. Full variable domain (missing parts from reference TRBV28 and TRBJ1-1): DVKVTQSSRYLVKRTGEKVFLECVQDMDHENMFWYRQDPGLGLRLIYFSYDVKMKEKGDIPEGYSVSREKKERFSLILESASTNQTSMYLCAGISPGGEAFFGQGTRLTVV.

By share, this clonotype ranks as medium-sized. The chain employs TRBV6-4 and TRBJ2-3, with 7 bases fitting TRBD1. This CDR3 spans 14 amino acids. V trimming: 6 bases; J trimming: 3 bases; junction bases outside the gene matches: 6. Germline loops: CDR1 MRHNA, CDR2 SNTAGT. The CDR3 sequence: CASSPGQATDTQYF. DNA for the CDR3: TGTGCCAGCAGCCCTGGACAGGCAACAGATACGCAGTATTTT.

At least ten counts were recorded for this clonotype. This chain uses TRBV2 with TRBJ2-1, with a possible D match to TRBD2 (6 bases). Germline values: CDR1 SNHLY, CDR2 FYNNEI. The V and J ends lost 8 bases and 10 bases respectively, with 21 bases between them. This CDR3 comprises 14 residues. The CDR3 DNA sequence: TGTGCCAGCCCCGTTGAGGAGGGGTTGGGAGAGCAGTTCTTC. This encodes CASPVEEGLGEQFF.

This clonotype was seen many times. The rearrangement links TRBV6-1 to TRBJ1-6; 10 positions match TRBD1. Germline-derived CDR1 and CDR2 are MNHNS and SASEGT. The CDR3 contains 14 residues. V lost 7 bases, J lost 8 bases, and 5 bases stayed unmatched. For the CDR3, the DNA is TGTGCCAGCATCACGGGACAGGGGTATTCACCCCTCCACTTT. It codes for CASITGQGYSPLHF.

This clonotype was seen a handful of times. This rearrangement joins TRBV7-2 to TRBJ1-5; D gene ambiguous. V was shortened by 3 bases and J by 8 bases, with 14 bases between the two germline ends. This CDR3 contains 14 residues. The germline gives CDR1 SGHTA, CDR2 FQGNSA. In nucleotides, the CDR3 is TGTGCCAGCAGCTTCGTGGGGATTCGGGAGCCCCAGCATTTT. This translates into CASSFVGIREPQHF.

This clonotype appeared a few times. V is TRBV7-8 and J is TRBJ2-7, with a possible D match to TRBD1 (6 bases). The CDR3 has 17 amino acids. Germline CDR1 SGHVS, CDR2 FQNEAQ. V was shortened by 5 bases and J by 0 bases, with 20 bases between the two germline ends. CDR3: CASSVGITGLSSYEQYF. The CDR3 bases are TGTGCCAGCAGCGTAGGGATAACAGGGCTAAGCTCCTACGAGCAGTACTTC.